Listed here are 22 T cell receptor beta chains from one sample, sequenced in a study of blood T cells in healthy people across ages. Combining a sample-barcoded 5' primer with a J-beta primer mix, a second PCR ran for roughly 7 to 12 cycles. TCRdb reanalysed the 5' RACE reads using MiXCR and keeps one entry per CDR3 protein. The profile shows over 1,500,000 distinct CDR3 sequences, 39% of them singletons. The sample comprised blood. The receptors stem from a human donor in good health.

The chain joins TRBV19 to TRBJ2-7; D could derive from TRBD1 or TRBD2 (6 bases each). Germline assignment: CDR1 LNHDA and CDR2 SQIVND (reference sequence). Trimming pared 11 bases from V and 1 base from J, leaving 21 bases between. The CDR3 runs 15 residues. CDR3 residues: CAGGTPGAPSYEQYF. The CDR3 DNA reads TGTGCCGGTGGTACTCCGGGGGCCCCTTCCTACGAGCAGTACTTC.

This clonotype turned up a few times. Here the CDR3 DNA reads TGTGCCAGCAGCTTTGCAGGGCACCAGGGTACTGAAGCTTTCTTT. It translates to CASSFAGHQGTEAFF. The chain has TRBV7-9 and TRBJ1-1, with TRBD1 as a possible D gene (5 bases). V was shortened by 3 bases and J by 5 bases, with 16 bases between the two germline ends. CDR1 and CDR2 from the germline V gene are SEHNR and FQNEAQ (reference sequence). The CDR3 totals 15 residues.

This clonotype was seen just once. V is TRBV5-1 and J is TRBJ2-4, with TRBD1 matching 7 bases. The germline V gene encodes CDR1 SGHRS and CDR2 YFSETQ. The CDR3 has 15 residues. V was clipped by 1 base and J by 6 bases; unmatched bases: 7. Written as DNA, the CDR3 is TGCGCCAGCAGCTTGACAGGGGCGGTCAGAAACATTCAGTACTTC. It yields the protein CASSLTGAVRNIQYF.

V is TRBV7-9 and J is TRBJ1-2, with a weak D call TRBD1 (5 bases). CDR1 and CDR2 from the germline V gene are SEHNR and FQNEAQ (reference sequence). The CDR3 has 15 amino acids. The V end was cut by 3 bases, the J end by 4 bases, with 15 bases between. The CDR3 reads CASSFGALGGYGYTF. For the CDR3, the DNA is TGTGCCAGCAGCTTTGGGGCCCTCGGGGGCTATGGCTACACCTTC.

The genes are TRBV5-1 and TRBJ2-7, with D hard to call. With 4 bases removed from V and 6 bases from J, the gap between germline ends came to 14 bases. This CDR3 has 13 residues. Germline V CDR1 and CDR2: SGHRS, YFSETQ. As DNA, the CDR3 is TGCGCCAGCAGCATGGGCCCAAGGCTCGAGCAGTACTTC. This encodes CASSMGPRLEQYF.

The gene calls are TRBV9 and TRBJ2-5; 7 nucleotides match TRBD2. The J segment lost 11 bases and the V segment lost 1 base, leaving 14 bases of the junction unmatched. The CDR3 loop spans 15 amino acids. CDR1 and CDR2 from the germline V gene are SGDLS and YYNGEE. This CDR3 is CASSVSGDAYNEQYF. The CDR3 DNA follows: TGTGCCAGCAGCGTAAGCGGGGATGCCTACAATGAGCAGTACTTC. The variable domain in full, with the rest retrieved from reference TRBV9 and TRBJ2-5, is DSGVTQTPKHLITATGQRVTLRCSPRSGDLSVYWYQQSLDQGLQFLIQYYNGEERAKGNILERFSAQQFPDLHSELNLSSLELGDSALYFCASSVSGDAYNEQYFGPGTRLLVL.

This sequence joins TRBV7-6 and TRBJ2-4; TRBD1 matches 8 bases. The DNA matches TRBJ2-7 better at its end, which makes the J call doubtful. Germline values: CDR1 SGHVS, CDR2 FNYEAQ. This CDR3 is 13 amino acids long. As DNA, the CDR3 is TGTGCCAGCAGCACCCTAACAGGGGGCGAGCAGTACTTC. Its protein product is CASSTLTGGEQYF.

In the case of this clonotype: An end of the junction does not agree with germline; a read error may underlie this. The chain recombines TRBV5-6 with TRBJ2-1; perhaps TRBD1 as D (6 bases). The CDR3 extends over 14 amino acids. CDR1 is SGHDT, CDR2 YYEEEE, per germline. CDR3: CAGSAETGLGEQFF. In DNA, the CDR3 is TGTGCCGGCAGCGCCGAGACAGGTCTGGGTGAGCAGTTCTTC.

CDR3 region: CASSQTTGGYEQFF. The DNA for the CDR3 is TGCGCCAGCAGCCAAACTACAGGGGGGTATGAGCAGTTCTTC. The chain carries TRBV4-3 and TRBJ2-1; TRBD1 matches 8 bases. Trimming at V came to 2 bases and at J to 8 bases, leaving 5 bases not matched to a gene. The germline V gene encodes CDR1 LGHNA and CDR2 YSLEER. The CDR3 totals 14 residues.

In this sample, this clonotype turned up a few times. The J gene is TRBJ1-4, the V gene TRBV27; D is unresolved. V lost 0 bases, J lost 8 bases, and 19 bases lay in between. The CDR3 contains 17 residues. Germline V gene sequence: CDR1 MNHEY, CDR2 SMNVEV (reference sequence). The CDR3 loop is CASSLSYPGLREEKLFF. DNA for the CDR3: TGTGCCAGCAGTTTATCTTACCCGGGTTTGAGGGAAGAAAAACTGTTTTTT.

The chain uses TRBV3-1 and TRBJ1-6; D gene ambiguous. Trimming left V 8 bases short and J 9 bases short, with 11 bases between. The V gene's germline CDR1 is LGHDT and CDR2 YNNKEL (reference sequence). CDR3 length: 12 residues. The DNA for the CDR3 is TGTGCCAGCGGGGTCGACGGTTCACCCCTCCACTTT. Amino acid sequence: CASGVDGSPLHF.

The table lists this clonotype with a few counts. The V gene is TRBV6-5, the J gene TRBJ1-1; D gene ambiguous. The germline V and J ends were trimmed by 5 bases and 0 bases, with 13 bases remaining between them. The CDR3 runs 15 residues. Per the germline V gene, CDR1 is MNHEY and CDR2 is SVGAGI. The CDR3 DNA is TGTGCCAGCAGTCCGGGATCGCTGCTGAACACTGAAGCTTTCTTT. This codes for CASSPGSLLNTEAFF.

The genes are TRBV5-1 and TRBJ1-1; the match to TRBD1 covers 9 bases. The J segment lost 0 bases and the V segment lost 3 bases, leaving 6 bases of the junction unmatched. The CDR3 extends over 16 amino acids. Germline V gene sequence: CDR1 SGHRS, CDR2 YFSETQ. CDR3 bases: TGCGCCAGCAGCTCTCGGGACAGGGTCCTGAACACTGAAGCTTTCTTT. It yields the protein CASSSRDRVLNTEAFF. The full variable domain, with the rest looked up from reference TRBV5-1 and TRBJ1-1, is KAGVTQTPRYLIKTRGQQVTLSCSPISGHRSVSWYQQTPGQGLQFLFEYFSETQRNKGNFPGRFSGRQFSNSRSEMNVSTLELGDSALYLCASSSRDRVLNTEAFFGQGTRLTVV.

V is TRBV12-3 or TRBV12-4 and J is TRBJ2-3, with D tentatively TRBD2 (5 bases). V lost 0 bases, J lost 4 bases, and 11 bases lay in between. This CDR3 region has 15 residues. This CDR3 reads CASSLARVGPDTQYF. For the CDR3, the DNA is TGTGCCAGCAGTTTAGCGCGGGTAGGCCCAGATACGCAGTATTTT.

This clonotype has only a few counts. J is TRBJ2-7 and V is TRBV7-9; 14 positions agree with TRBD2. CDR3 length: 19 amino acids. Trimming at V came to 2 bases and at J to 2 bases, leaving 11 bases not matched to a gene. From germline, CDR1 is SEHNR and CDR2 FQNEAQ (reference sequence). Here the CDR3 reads CASSLRTSGGPLQPYEQYF. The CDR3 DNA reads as TGTGCCAGCAGCTTAAGGACTAGCGGGGGGCCTTTACAACCCTACGAGCAGTACTTC.

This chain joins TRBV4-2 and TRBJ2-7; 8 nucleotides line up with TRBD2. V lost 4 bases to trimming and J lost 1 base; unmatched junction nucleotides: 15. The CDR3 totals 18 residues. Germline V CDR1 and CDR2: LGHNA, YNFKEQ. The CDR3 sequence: CASSRSTGGGPLSYEQYF. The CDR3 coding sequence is TGTGCCAGCAGCCGTTCGACTGGCGGGGGGCCCCTTTCCTACGAGCAGTACTTC.

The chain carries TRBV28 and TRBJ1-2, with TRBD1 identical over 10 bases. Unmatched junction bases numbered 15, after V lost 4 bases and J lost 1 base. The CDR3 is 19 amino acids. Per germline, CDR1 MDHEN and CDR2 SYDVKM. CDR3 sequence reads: CASSSPRDRGNNVNYGYTF. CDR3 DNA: TGTGCCAGCAGTTCGCCTCGGGACAGGGGAAATAACGTTAACTATGGCTACACCTTC.

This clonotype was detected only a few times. DNA of the CDR3: TGTGCCAGCAGCGTATATTCGGAGGCTAGCGGGGGGGCTTTGGAGACCCAGTACTTC. Its protein is CASSVYSEASGGALETQYF. The J gene is TRBJ2-5, the V gene TRBV9, with 12 positions matching TRBD2. The junction had 15 bases not matched to a gene; V was cut back by 1 base and J by 5 bases. Looked up from germline, CDR1 is SGDLS and CDR2 is YYNGEE. The CDR3 is 19 amino acids.

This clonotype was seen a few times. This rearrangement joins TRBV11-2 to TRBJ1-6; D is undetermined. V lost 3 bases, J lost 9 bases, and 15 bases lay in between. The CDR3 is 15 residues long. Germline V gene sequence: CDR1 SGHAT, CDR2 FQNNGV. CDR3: CASSLVGGGGSPLHF. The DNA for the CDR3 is TGTGCCAGCAGCTTGGTGGGAGGCGGCGGTTCACCCCTCCACTTT.

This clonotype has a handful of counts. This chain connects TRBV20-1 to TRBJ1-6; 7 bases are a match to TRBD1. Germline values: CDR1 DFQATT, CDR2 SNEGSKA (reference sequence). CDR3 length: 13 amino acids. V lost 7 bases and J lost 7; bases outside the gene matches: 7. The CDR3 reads CSGAMDRNSPLHF. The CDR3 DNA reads TGCAGTGGGGCGATGGACAGGAATTCACCCCTCCACTTT.

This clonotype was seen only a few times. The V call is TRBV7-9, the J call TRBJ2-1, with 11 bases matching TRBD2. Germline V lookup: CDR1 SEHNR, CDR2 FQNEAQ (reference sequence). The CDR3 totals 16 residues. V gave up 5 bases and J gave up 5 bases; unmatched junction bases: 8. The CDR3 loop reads CASSRTVAGGNNEQFF. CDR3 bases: TGTGCCAGCAGCAGAACGGTAGCGGGGGGGAACAATGAGCAGTTCTTC. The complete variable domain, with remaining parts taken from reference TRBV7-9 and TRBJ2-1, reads DTGVSQNPRHKITKRGQNVTFRCDPISEHNRLYWYRQTLGQGPEFLTYFQNEAQLEKSRLLSDRFSAERPKGSFSTLEIQRTEQGDSAMYLCASSRTVAGGNNEQFFGPGTRLTVL.

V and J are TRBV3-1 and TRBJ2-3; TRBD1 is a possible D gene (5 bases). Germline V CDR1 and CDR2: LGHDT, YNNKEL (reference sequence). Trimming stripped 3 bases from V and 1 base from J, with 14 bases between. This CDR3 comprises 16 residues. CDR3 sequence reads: CASSHLRLQGTDTQYF. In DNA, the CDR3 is TGTGCCAGCAGCCATCTCCGTCTACAGGGCACAGATACGCAGTATTTT.